A single sample is the source of the 32 T cell receptor beta chains below, sequenced in a study of cytotoxic CD8 clonotypes in ibrutinib-treated CLL. Method: immunoSEQ multiplex PCR; TCRdb's copy keeps in-frame clones and lacks some. The repertoire has under 40,000 clones, approximately 45% of them found once; the top ten carry about 19%. Material: PBMCs, obtained before ibrutinib treatment. The receptors shown here come from a human donor with chronic lymphocytic leukemia.

A few counts support this clone. This chain connects TRBV4-2 to TRBJ2-1, with unresolved D. This CDR3 has 12 residues. Trimming cost V 3 bases and J 4 bases, with 4 bases left between them. Germline CDR1 is LGHNA and CDR2 is YNFKEQ. CDR3 loop: CASSQGYNEQFF. The CDR3 coding sequence is TGTGCCAGCAGCCAGGGATACAATGAGCAGTTCTTC.

The chain recombines TRBV7-9 with TRBJ1-2; D is uncertain. Trimming took off 0 bases at V and 7 bases at J, with 9 bases between the two ends. The CDR3 runs 13 residues. Germline assignment: CDR1 SEHNR and CDR2 FQNEAQ (reference sequence). CDR3 sequence (DNA): TGTGCCAGCAGCTTAGCGGAGGGTCTTGGCTACACCTTC. Amino acids: CASSLAEGLGYTF.

This clone showed up just a few times. The rearrangement links TRBV7-3 to TRBJ2-1; no reliable D call. This CDR3 is built from 12 residues. Trimming took 1 base from V and 7 from J, leaving 5 bases between them. CDR1 and CDR2 from the germline V gene are SGHTA and FQGTGA. CDR3 bases: TGTGCCAGCAGCTTAAGTCGGAATGAGCAGTTCTTC. Encoded protein: CASSLSRNEQFF. The full variable domain, completed using reference TRBV7-3 and TRBJ2-1, is GAGVSQTPSNKVTEKGKYVELRCDPISGHTALYWYRQSLGQGPEFLIYFQGTGAADDSGLPNDRFFAVRPEGSVSTLKIQRTERGDSAVYLCASSLSRNEQFFGPGTRLTVL.

The chain employs TRBV5-1 and TRBJ2-7, with 7 positions matching TRBD1. J gave up 3 bases and V 3 bases, and 9 bases lay outside the gene matches. Germline V gives CDR1 SGHRS, CDR2 YFSETQ. The CDR3 has 15 amino acids. In DNA, the CDR3 is TGCGCCAGCAGCTCACGACAGGGTCGGGACTACGAGCAGTACTTC. It specifies CASSSRQGRDYEQYF. The full variable domain, completed using reference TRBV5-1 and TRBJ2-7, is KAGVTQTPRYLIKTRGQQVTLSCSPISGHRSVSWYQQTPGQGLQFLFEYFSETQRNKGNFPGRFSGRQFSNSRSEMNVSTLELGDSALYLCASSSRQGRDYEQYFGPGTRLTVT.

The chain links TRBV15 to TRBJ1-1; D is unclear. The V end was cut by 2 bases, the J end by 1 base, with 20 bases between. Germline CDR1 reads LNHNV; CDR2 reads YYDKDF (reference sequence). The CDR3 spans 18 residues. CDR3 nucleotide sequence: TGTGCCACCAGCAGATTCCATGAACGATTCGGCCCGAACACTGAAGCTTTCTTT. Translation: CATSRFHERFGPNTEAFF.

This clone has a handful of counts. This chain joins TRBV7-9 and TRBJ1-3; D remains ambiguous. Trimming took 0 bases from V and 2 from J, leaving 5 bases between them. The CDR3 totals 14 residues. Germline V gene lookup returns CDR1 SEHNR and CDR2 FQNEAQ (reference sequence). The CDR3 loop reads CASSLAGTGNTIYF. The CDR3 nucleotides are TGTGCCAGCAGCTTAGCGGGAACTGGAAACACCATATATTTT. Using reference TRBV7-9 and TRBJ1-3 for the parts outside the CDR3, the full variable domain is DTGVSQNPRHKITKRGQNVTFRCDPISEHNRLYWYRQTLGQGPEFLTYFQNEAQLEKSRLLSDRFSAERPKGSFSTLEIQRTEQGDSAMYLCASSLAGTGNTIYFGEGSWLTVV.

This chain connects TRBV11-3 to TRBJ2-1; D is possibly TRBD1 (5 bases). The CDR3 extends over 13 amino acids. Trimming removed 5 bases at V and 4 bases at J, with 9 bases between. Germline assignment: CDR1 SGHNT and CDR2 YENEEA. CDR3 DNA: TGTGCCAGCAGCCCAAGGGGATACAATGAGCAGTTCTTC. Its protein is CASSPRGYNEQFF.

The chain carries TRBV2 and TRBJ2-5, with D hard to call. This CDR3 is 12 amino acids long. Germline V gene sequence: CDR1 SNHLY, CDR2 FYNNEI. The V gene lost 5 bases and the J gene lost 3 bases, with 7 bases spanning the gap. The CDR3 bases are TGTGCCAGCAGTCTAATCGAAGAGACCCAGTACTTC. Translated: CASSLIEETQYF.

The chain's CDR3 is CASSLARGDTQYF. The CDR3, as DNA: TGCGCCAGCAGCTTGGCCAGGGGGGACACCCAGTACTTC. The chain combines TRBV5-1 with TRBJ2-5, with D maybe TRBD1 (7 bases). Germline V gene data show CDR1 as SGHRS and CDR2 as YFSETQ. Trimming cost V 0 bases and J 8 bases, with 11 bases left between them. The CDR3 runs to 13 residues.

V and J are TRBV6-5 and TRBJ2-7, with TRBD1 matching over 10 bases. Losses at the gene ends were 5 bases for V and 6 bases for J; bases not matched to a gene: 7. This CDR3 is 14 amino acids long. CDR1 and CDR2 (germline): MNHEY, SVGAGI. This CDR3 reads CASSPLDRGSEQYF. The CDR3 nucleotides are TGTGCCAGCAGTCCTCTGGACAGGGGGTCCGAGCAGTACTTC.

The table lists this clone with a few counts. CDR3 nucleotides: TGTGCCAGCAGTGTTGGATTAGTGACTGAAGCTTTCTTT. Its translation is CASSVGLVTEAFF. The rearrangement links TRBV2 to TRBJ1-1, with unresolved D. The ends were cut back, 4 bases at V and 5 bases at J, with 11 bases in the middle. The CDR3 length is 13 residues. Germline V CDR1 and CDR2: SNHLY, FYNNEI.

The chain combines TRBV27 with TRBJ1-6, with D perhaps matching TRBD1 (5 bases). Trimming took 4 bases from V and 0 from J, leaving 13 bases between them. Germline CDR1 and CDR2: MNHEY and SMNVEV (reference sequence). This CDR3 region has 17 residues. CDR3 region: CASSYSRQSSYNSPLHF. The CDR3 DNA reads TGTGCCAGCAGTTACTCGAGACAGAGCTCCTATAATTCACCCCTCCACTTT.

This chain uses TRBV7-6 with TRBJ2-2; 12 bases agree with TRBD2. The CDR3 length is 18 residues. Germline values: CDR1 SGHVS, CDR2 FNYEAQ. The V segment lost 5 bases and the J segment 4 bases; nucleotides outside the gene matches: 11. The CDR3 nucleotides are TGTGCCAGCAGCCCCCGACTAGCGGGGGTGGCTAGCACCGGGGAGCTGTTTTTT. It yields the protein CASSPRLAGVASTGELFF.

The genes are TRBV16 and TRBJ1-2; 8 bases agree with TRBD1. This CDR3 has 16 amino acids. The germline V gene encodes CDR1 KGHSY and CDR2 FQNENV. After removal of 0 bases from V and 4 bases from J, the junction contained 7 bases not matched to a gene. DNA for the CDR3: TGTGCCAGCAGCCAATCGGCAGGGGGCGTTAGCTATGGCTACACCTTC. Its protein is CASSQSAGGVSYGYTF.

The V and J genes are TRBV27 and TRBJ2-5, with TRBD1 identical over 9 bases. Germline CDR1 MNHEY, CDR2 SMNVEV (reference sequence). V trimming: 0 bases; J trimming: 4 bases; junction bases outside the gene matches: 3. The CDR3 totals 15 residues. The CDR3: CASSLSGQGSETQYF. CDR3 nucleotide sequence: TGTGCCAGCAGTTTATCGGGACAGGGATCAGAGACCCAGTACTTC.

The rearrangement uses TRBV10-3 and TRBJ2-3; a weak D match, TRBD2 (7 bases). There are 14 residues in the CDR3. Trimming removed 8 bases from V and 0 bases from J, with 12 bases in between. Germline CDR1 reads ENHRY; CDR2 reads SYGVKD. In DNA, the CDR3 is TGTGCCATCTCCGGGGGGCCCAGCACAGATACGCAGTATTTT. The encoded protein is CAISGGPSTDTQYF.

The V gene is TRBV6-4, the J gene TRBJ2-3; 8 bases match TRBD2. The germline gives CDR1 MRHNA, CDR2 SNTAGT. Trimming at V came to 0 bases and at J to 6 bases, leaving 5 bases not matched to a gene. CDR3 length: 15 residues. The CDR3 coding sequence is TGTGCCAGCAGTGACTCGGGCGGGGGGCTGGATACGCAGTATTTT. Its protein product is CASSDSGGGLDTQYF.

This chain uses TRBV10-3 with TRBJ1-6; weak D call: TRBD1 (5 bases). V lost 3 bases and J 6 bases, leaving 9 bases between the germline ends. CDR3 size: 14 residues. The V gene's germline CDR1 is ENHRY and CDR2 SYGVKD. CDR3 DNA: TGTGCCATCAGTGACGGGACCATTAATTCACCCCTCCACTTT. Amino acid sequence: CAISDGTINSPLHF.

This clone appeared a few times. This chain joins TRBV11-1 and TRBJ2-5; D is undetermined. This CDR3 has 14 amino acids. Germline-derived CDR1 and CDR2 are SGHAT and FQDESV (reference sequence). The germline V and J ends were trimmed by 3 bases and 4 bases, with 12 bases remaining between them. CDR3 nucleotides: TGTGCCAGCAGCTTCCGGGTATCCCCAGAGACCCAGTACTTC. It encodes CASSFRVSPETQYF.

The chain has TRBV18 and TRBJ1-3; D is uncertain. This CDR3 is 16 amino acids long. Germline V CDR1 and CDR2: KGHSH, LQKENI. The ends were cut back, 0 bases at V and 5 bases at J, with 14 bases in the middle. As DNA, the CDR3 is TGTGCCAGCTCACCACCACGGGGTAATGTGCGAAACACCATATATTTT. Translating it yields CASSPPRGNVRNTIYF.

This chain joins TRBV11-2 and TRBJ2-3, with D possibly being TRBD1 or TRBD2 (5 bases each). Trimming left V 2 bases short and J 0 bases short, with 9 bases between. The CDR3 totals 15 residues. Germline CDR1 SGHAT, CDR2 FQNNGV. The CDR3 region has the DNA TGTGCCAGCAGCTTATTTGGGGGAAGCACAGATACGCAGTATTTT. This encodes CASSLFGGSTDTQYF.

V and J are TRBV4-1 and TRBJ2-1; no definite D call. The CDR3 totals 15 residues. Deletions cut 4 bases from V and 0 bases from J, with 10 bases between. Per the germline V gene, CDR1 is MGHRA and CDR2 is YSYEKL. The CDR3 protein is CASSLGLSSYNEQFF. As DNA, the CDR3 is TGCGCCAGCAGCCTTGGCCTGAGCTCCTACAATGAGCAGTTCTTC.

This clone was observed a handful of times. As DNA, the CDR3 is TGTGCCAGCAGTTTATGGGGACAGGGAGGGGGCAATCAGCCCCAGCATTTT. Amino acids: CASSLWGQGGGNQPQHF. The chain has TRBV27 and TRBJ1-5; 9 positions agree with TRBD1. Per the germline V gene, CDR1 is MNHEY and CDR2 is SMNVEV (reference sequence). CDR3 size: 17 residues. V lost 1 base to trimming and J lost 2 bases; unmatched junction nucleotides: 6.

This clone has only a few counts. The chain joins TRBV19 to TRBJ2-4, with D possibly being TRBD2 (6 bases). V lost 1 base and J lost 12, with 22 bases in between. Germline CDR1 reads LNHDA; CDR2 reads SQIVND (reference sequence). The CDR3 covers 16 residues. The CDR3 DNA is TGTGCCAGTAGTATAGCTCGGGACCCCCGGAGGGGTCCTCAGTACTTC. Encoded protein: CASSIARDPRRGPQYF. Looking up the rest from reference TRBV19 and TRBJ2-4 gives the full variable domain: DGGITQSPKYLFRKEGQNVTLSCEQNLNHDAMYWYRQDPGQGLRLIYYSQIVNDFQKGDIAEGYSVSREKKESFPLTVTSAQKNPTAFYLCASSIARDPRRGPQYFGAGTRLSVL.

This clone was recorded once. The CDR3 DNA reads TGTGCCAGCAGCCGCCTCACTGAAGCTTTCTTT. Translated: CASSRLTEAFF. V and J are TRBV11-2 and TRBJ1-1; D is undetermined. The ends were cut back, 5 bases at V and 4 bases at J, with 5 bases in the middle. The CDR3 runs 11 residues. Looked up from germline, CDR1 is SGHAT and CDR2 is FQNNGV.

The CDR3 nucleotides read TGCGCCAGCCGCCGAGAAGGCTCTGGGGCCAACGTCCTGACTTTC. Its protein product is CASRREGSGANVLTF. This chain connects TRBV5-1 to TRBJ2-6, with unresolved D. The germline CDR1 and CDR2 sequences are SGHRS and YFSETQ. This CDR3 contains 15 residues. V was pared by 7 bases and J by 0 bases, with 11 bases between.

This clone is medium-sized (0.01 to 0.1%) by share. The genes are TRBV6-1 and TRBJ1-6; D remains ambiguous. V shed 7 bases and J shed 9 bases, with 10 bases lying between them. This CDR3 comprises 12 residues. In germline, CDR1 is MNHNS, CDR2 SASEGT. Here the CDR3 DNA reads TGTGCCAGCAAGGGAAAACGTTCACCCCTCCACTTT. This codes for CASKGKRSPLHF.

The chain recombines TRBV6-5 with TRBJ2-7; D call uncertain. The germline V and J ends were trimmed by 6 bases and 3 bases, with 18 bases remaining between them. The CDR3 has 15 amino acids. Germline V gene lookup returns CDR1 MNHEY and CDR2 SVGAGI. The CDR3 DNA reads TGTGCCAGCAGACAAATCCCACGTGGAAACTACGAGCAGTACTTC. Translating gives CASRQIPRGNYEQYF.

The chain employs TRBV5-1 and TRBJ2-1; D may be TRBD2 (5 bases). V gave up 4 bases and J gave up 7 bases, with 9 bases separating them. This CDR3 spans 12 amino acids. Germline V gene sequence: CDR1 SGHRS, CDR2 YFSETQ. The CDR3 nucleotides are TGCGCCAGCAGCGGCTCGGGGAATGAGCAGTTCTTC. This codes for CASSGSGNEQFF.

This chain connects TRBV5-6 to TRBJ2-5; D perhaps matches TRBD2 (5 bases). The germline V gene encodes CDR1 SGHDT and CDR2 YYEEEE. V lost 4 bases and J lost 2, with 9 bases in between. The CDR3 is 13 residues long. The CDR3: CASSRREQETQYF. The CDR3 bases are TGTGCCAGCAGCCGAAGGGAGCAAGAGACCCAGTACTTC.

The chain recombines TRBV7-6 with TRBJ1-3; D remains unclear. The V and J ends lost 6 bases and 4 bases respectively, with 10 bases between them. Germline assignment: CDR1 SGHVS and CDR2 FNYEAQ. The CDR3 sequence is 13 residues long. CDR3 sequence reads: CASRQISGNTIYF. CDR3 nucleotides: TGTGCCAGCAGACAAATCTCCGGAAACACCATATATTTT.

V and J are TRBV5-6 and TRBJ1-2, with D hard to call. The V and J ends lost 0 bases and 1 base respectively, with 7 bases between them. CDR3 size: 14 residues. Germline CDR1 is SGHDT and CDR2 is YYEEEE. The CDR3 reads CASSLDQDNYGYTF. The DNA for the CDR3 is TGTGCCAGCAGCTTGGATCAGGATAACTATGGCTACACCTTC.